A single sample gave rise to the 29 T cell receptor beta chains below, sequenced in a study of blood T cell repertoires in COVID-19. Some clones are missing from TCRdb's copy, which holds only in-frame ones; the method was immunoSEQ multiplex PCR. The sample consists of 65,000 to 70,000 clones, approximately 79% of them appearing once. The sample consisted of peripheral blood. These receptor sequences come from a man between 60 and 75 years old with acute or convalescent COVID-19.

The V gene is TRBV5-1, the J gene TRBJ1-1; 12 bases are shared with TRBD1. The CDR3 sequence is 17 residues long. The V gene end was trimmed by 4 bases and the J gene end by 4 bases; junction bases not matched to a gene: 11. Germline V gene sequence: CDR1 SGHRS, CDR2 YFSETQ. This CDR3 is CASSPGGTGGASTEAFF. DNA of the CDR3: TGCGCCAGCAGCCCGGGGGGGACAGGGGGCGCGAGCACTGAAGCTTTCTTT.

The chain links TRBV4-3 to TRBJ2-7, with D perhaps TRBD2 (6 bases). The CDR3 runs 13 residues. The germline V gene encodes CDR1 LGHNA and CDR2 YSLEER. V was cut by 1 base and J by 9 bases, with 13 bases left in between. CDR3 protein: CASSQATRGVQYF. The CDR3, as DNA: TGCGCCAGCAGCCAAGCCACCCGCGGGGTGCAGTACTTC.

Here the CDR3 reads CASSQGRDTEAFF. The CDR3 DNA reads as TGTGCCAGCAGCCAAGGTAGAGATACTGAAGCTTTCTTT. The rearrangement joins TRBV4-2 to TRBJ1-1; D gene uncertain. Germline V CDR1 and CDR2: LGHNA, YNFKEQ. Trimming took 1 base from V and 5 from J, leaving 8 bases between them. The CDR3 consists of 13 residues.

The V gene is TRBV2, the J gene TRBJ1-2; D unresolved. Trimming left V 2 bases short and J 0 bases short, with 7 bases between. Germline-derived CDR1 and CDR2 are SNHLY and FYNNEI. The CDR3 totals 14 residues. The CDR3 coding sequence is TGTGCCAGCAGTGAAACAGTAGCTAACTATGGCTACACCTTC. Amino acid sequence: CASSETVANYGYTF.

The V gene is TRBV15, the J gene TRBJ1-1; 7 nucleotides align to TRBD1. Germline assignment: CDR1 LNHNV and CDR2 YYDKDF (reference sequence). This CDR3 spans 14 amino acids. The V and J ends lost 3 bases and 4 bases, in that order; junction bases with no gene match: 5. In DNA, the CDR3 is TGTGCCACCAGCAGGAGACAGGGAGGCACTGAAGCTTTCTTT. It yields the protein CATSRRQGGTEAFF.

V usage is TRBV15 and J usage is TRBJ2-3; 8 positions match TRBD2. CDR1 is LNHNV, CDR2 YYDKDF, per germline (reference sequence). The trim removed 2 bases at V and 0 bases at J, leaving 7 bases unmatched. The CDR3 sequence is 17 residues long. The CDR3: CATSRLGSGASTDTQYF. In DNA, the CDR3 is TGTGCCACCAGCAGATTAGGTAGCGGGGCCAGCACAGATACGCAGTATTTT.

This clone appeared once. The chain uses TRBV5-5 and TRBJ2-6, with TRBD1 matching 10 bases. The CDR3 length is 19 residues. Germline trimming cut 4 bases from V and 0 bases from J; bases unmatched to any gene: 10. CDR1 SGHKS and CDR2 YYEKEE come from the germline V gene (reference sequence). The CDR3 DNA reads as TGTGCCAGCAGCCGAGACAGGGGGCCGAATTTCTCTGGGGCCAACGTCCTGACTTTC. It yields the protein CASSRDRGPNFSGANVLTF.

V gene TRBV18 combines with J gene TRBJ1-1, with TRBD1 identical over 8 bases. CDR1 KGHSH and CDR2 LQKENI come from the germline V gene. V lost 0 bases to trimming and J lost 4 bases; unmatched junction nucleotides: 7. The CDR3 runs 16 residues. In DNA form, the CDR3 reads TGTGCCAGCTCACCACCAATACAGGGGGTAACCACTGAAGCTTTCTTT. Encoded protein: CASSPPIQGVTTEAFF.

The chain is built from TRBV29-1 and TRBJ2-7; 7 positions match TRBD1. The CDR3 contains 13 residues. Germline trimming cut 7 bases from V and 3 bases from J; bases unmatched to any gene: 9. Germline CDR1 and CDR2: SQVTM and ANQGSEA. The CDR3 sequence: CSDFVTGCYEQYF. DNA of the CDR3: TGCAGCGACTTCGTGACAGGGTGCTACGAGCAGTACTTC.

This chain links TRBV7-9 with TRBJ1-2, with 11 bases fitting TRBD1. This CDR3 is built from 14 residues. V dropped 5 bases and J dropped 7; count of bases not matched to a gene: 6. The germline gives CDR1 SEHNR, CDR2 FQNEAQ (reference sequence). The CDR3 loop is CASSRGQGALGYTF. CDR3 DNA: TGTGCCAGCAGCCGCGGACAGGGGGCGCTTGGCTACACCTTC.

J is TRBJ2-3 and V is TRBV9; maybe TRBD2 (6 bases). Germline V gene lookup returns CDR1 SGDLS and CDR2 YYNGEE. Trimming cost V 7 bases and J 2 bases, with 14 bases left between them. The CDR3 is 14 residues long. The CDR3: CASQPGVNTDTQYF. The CDR3 DNA is TGTGCCAGCCAACCGGGGGTAAACACAGATACGCAGTATTTT.

The V gene is TRBV5-1, the J gene TRBJ1-1; the match to TRBD1 covers 7 bases. Per the germline V gene, CDR1 is SGHRS and CDR2 is YFSETQ. The ends lost 8 bases at V and 4 bases at J; junction bases unmatched: 8. This CDR3 has 13 amino acids. The CDR3 DNA is TGCGCCAGTGTGGACAGGAGAGGCACTGAAGCTTTCTTT. It encodes CASVDRRGTEAFF.

This clone has a single count. The genes are TRBV5-1 and TRBJ2-7, with 9 bases matching TRBD1. The CDR3 extends over 15 amino acids. The germline V gene has CDR1 SGHRS and CDR2 YFSETQ. V was pared by 0 bases and J by 2 bases, with 3 bases of the junction left unmatched. The CDR3 DNA reads TGCGCCAGCAGCTTGGGGACAGGGGTAACCTACGAGCAGTACTTC. Encoded protein: CASSLGTGVTYEQYF.

This rearrangement joins TRBV6-1 to TRBJ1-5, with D possibly TRBD1 on 6 matching bases. V was cut by 1 base and J by 6 bases, with 16 bases left in between. Germline V gene lookup returns CDR1 MNHNS and CDR2 SASEGT. The CDR3 runs 16 residues. The CDR3 sequence is CASSEGRGGLVQPQHF. The CDR3 region has the DNA TGTGCCAGCAGTGAAGGGAGGGGGGGGTTGGTTCAGCCCCAGCATTTT.

The chain has TRBV5-1 and TRBJ2-2; D is perhaps TRBD1 (5 bases). The germline V and J ends were trimmed by 0 bases and 5 bases, with 23 bases remaining between them. Germline CDR1 SGHRS, CDR2 YFSETQ. The CDR3 sequence is 19 residues long. This CDR3 reads CASSLEGRVQKLGTGELFF. CDR3 bases: TGCGCCAGCAGCTTGGAAGGCAGGGTCCAAAAGTTGGGGACCGGGGAGCTGTTTTTT.

The V call is TRBV18, the J call TRBJ1-1, with D possibly TRBD1 on 5 matching bases. The CDR3 totals 16 residues. Germline values: CDR1 KGHSH, CDR2 LQKENI. Trimming took 1 base from V and 3 from J, leaving 15 bases between them. CDR3: CASSPRRGVTDTEAFF. DNA for the CDR3: TGTGCCAGCTCACCACGCCGGGGGGTCACAGACACTGAAGCTTTCTTT.

The rearrangement uses TRBV7-8 and TRBJ1-5, with D hard to call. CDR1 and CDR2 (germline): SGHVS, FQNEAQ. With 5 bases removed from V and 6 bases from J, the gap between germline ends came to 17 bases. This CDR3 spans 15 amino acids. The CDR3 spells CASSPFFQAGQPQHF. The CDR3 coding sequence is TGTGCCAGCAGCCCCTTTTTCCAGGCGGGTCAGCCCCAGCATTTT. The full variable domain, its missing parts supplied by reference TRBV7-8 and TRBJ1-5, is GAGVSQSPRYKVAKRGQDVALRCDPISGHVSLFWYQQALGQGPEFLTYFQNEAQLDKSGLPSDRFFAERPEGSVSTLKIQRTQQEDSAVYLCASSPFFQAGQPQHFGDGTRLSIL.

The rearrangement links TRBV6-5 to TRBJ1-5, with 8 bases fitting TRBD1. V lost 8 bases and J lost 6; bases outside the gene matches: 6. This CDR3 is built from 13 residues. The germline V gene has CDR1 MNHEY and CDR2 SVGAGI. The CDR3 DNA sequence: TGTGCCAGCGGGCAGGGGGCCAGTCAGCCCCAGCATTTT. It encodes CASGQGASQPQHF.

This clone has just one count. This rearrangement joins TRBV6-5 to TRBJ2-3, with 7 positions matching TRBD2. Trimming at V came to 2 bases and at J to 14 bases, leaving 10 bases not matched to a gene. CDR1 and CDR2 from the germline V gene are MNHEY and SVGAGI. The CDR3 runs to 13 residues. CDR3 region: CASSYTGGGSTYF. For the CDR3, the DNA is TGTGCCAGCAGTTACACGGGCGGGGGTAGTACGTATTTT.

The J gene is TRBJ2-7, the V gene TRBV7-9; TRBD1 matches 10 bases. Germline lookup yields CDR1 SEHNR and CDR2 FQNEAQ (reference sequence). This CDR3 has 14 amino acids. Trimming removed 7 bases from V and 3 bases from J; junction bases left unmatched: 6. CDR3 residues: CASTRQGASYEQYF. The DNA of the CDR3 is TGTGCCAGCACCCGACAGGGGGCTAGCTACGAGCAGTACTTC.

The rearrangement links TRBV20-1 to TRBJ2-6; D perhaps matches TRBD2 (6 bases). CDR1 and CDR2 from the germline V gene are DFQATT and SNEGSKA (reference sequence). The V end was cut by 3 bases, the J end by 0 bases, with 9 bases between. CDR3 size: 15 residues. The CDR3 loop is CSASSGDSGANVLTF. The CDR3 DNA follows: TGCAGTGCTAGTTCGGGAGACTCTGGGGCCAACGTCCTGACTTTC.

CDR3 sequence (DNA): TGTGCCAGCAGCGTAGGCAGGAACTCTGGAAACACCATATATTTT. It encodes CASSVGRNSGNTIYF. The genes are TRBV9 and TRBJ1-3; D uncertain. CDR1 is SGDLS, CDR2 YYNGEE, per germline. CDR3 size: 15 residues. V was cut by 0 bases and J by 0 bases, with 7 bases left in between.

V and J are TRBV6-1 and TRBJ2-1; 7 bases align to TRBD2. CDR3 length: 17 residues. Germline-derived CDR1 and CDR2 are MNHNS and SASEGT. V was pared by 4 bases and J by 4 bases, with 13 bases of the junction left unmatched. Here the CDR3 reads CASSGYRWGGSYNEQFF. In DNA, the CDR3 is TGTGCCAGCAGTGGTTACCGATGGGGGGGGAGTTACAATGAGCAGTTCTTC.

V usage is TRBV18 and J usage is TRBJ1-5; 8 bases are shared with TRBD1. Germline V gene sequence: CDR1 KGHSH, CDR2 LQKENI. The CDR3 consists of 15 residues. The ends lost 4 bases at V and 6 bases at J; junction bases unmatched: 8. CDR3 region: CASSLNGQGGQPQHF. DNA of the CDR3: TGTGCCAGCTCACTAAACGGACAGGGAGGTCAGCCCCAGCATTTT.

The V call is TRBV3-1 (or the pseudogene TRBV3-2), the J call TRBJ1-5; D gene ambiguous. The CDR3 is made up of 13 amino acids. Germline V gives CDR1 LGHDT, CDR2 YNNKEL (reference sequence). Between the trimmed V and J ends, which lost 0 bases and 5 bases, there was a span of 5 bases. CDR3 protein: CASSQDNDQPQHF. The CDR3 DNA is TGTGCCAGCAGCCAAGATAATGATCAGCCCCAGCATTTT.

This clone was found a few times. This chain links TRBV19 with TRBJ1-2; D is unclear. Trimming took 3 bases from V and 7 from J, leaving 21 bases between them. Per the germline V gene, CDR1 is LNHDA and CDR2 is SQIVND (reference sequence). The CDR3 has 16 amino acids. DNA for the CDR3: TGTGCCAGTAGTATCGGCCGAGGGCGCATATCAGGTGGCTACACCTTC. Translated, it gives CASSIGRGRISGGYTF.

This clone was observed at least ten times. The V call is TRBV5-8, the J call TRBJ1-4, with a weak D call TRBD1 (6 bases). Trimming pared 5 bases from V and 7 bases from J, leaving 12 bases between. This CDR3 has 13 residues. The germline V gene has CDR1 SGHTS and CDR2 YDEGEE. The CDR3 is CASSEQGGEKLFF. CDR3 DNA sequence: TGTGCCAGCAGTGAACAGGGTGGTGAAAAACTGTTTTTT.

The chain combines TRBV30 with TRBJ2-6; D may be TRBD2 (7 bases). The ends were cut back, 1 base at V and 0 bases at J, with 10 bases in the middle. Germline values: CDR1 GTSNPN, CDR2 SVGIG (reference sequence). This CDR3 comprises 16 residues. The CDR3: CAWSGGGFSGANVLTF. Here the CDR3 DNA reads TGTGCCTGGAGTGGGGGGGGCTTCTCTGGGGCCAACGTCCTGACTTTC.

V is TRBV15 and J is TRBJ1-1, with TRBD1 matching 7 bases. The junction had 11 bases not matched to a gene; V was cut back by 4 bases and J by 6 bases. This CDR3 is built from 15 residues. The germline V gene encodes CDR1 LNHNV and CDR2 YYDKDF (reference sequence). The CDR3 loop is CATSTGGQLPPEAFF. The CDR3 DNA reads TGTGCCACCAGCACAGGGGGACAGCTGCCTCCTGAAGCTTTCTTT. The full variable domain, with the rest looked up from reference TRBV15 and TRBJ1-1, is DAMVIQNPRYQVTQFGKPVTLSCSQTLNHNVMYWYQQKSSQAPKLLFHYYDKDFNNEADTPDNFQSRRPNTSFCFLDIRSPGLGDTAMYLCATSTGGQLPPEAFFGQGTRLTVV.